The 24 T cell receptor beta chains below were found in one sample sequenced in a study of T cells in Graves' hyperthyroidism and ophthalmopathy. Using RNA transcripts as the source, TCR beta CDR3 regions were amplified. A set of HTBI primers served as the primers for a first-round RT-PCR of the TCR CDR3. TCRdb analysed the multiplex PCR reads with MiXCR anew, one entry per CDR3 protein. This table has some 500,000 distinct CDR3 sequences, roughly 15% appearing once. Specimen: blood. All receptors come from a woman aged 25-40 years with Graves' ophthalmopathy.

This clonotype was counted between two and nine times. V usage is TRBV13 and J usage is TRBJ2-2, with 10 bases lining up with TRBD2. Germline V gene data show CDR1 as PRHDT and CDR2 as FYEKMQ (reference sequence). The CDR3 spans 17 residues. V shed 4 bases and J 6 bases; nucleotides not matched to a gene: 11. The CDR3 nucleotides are TGTGCCAGCAGCTCAAGCCCTCTAGCGGGAGTATCCGGGGAGCTGTTTTTT. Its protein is CASSSSPLAGVSGELFF. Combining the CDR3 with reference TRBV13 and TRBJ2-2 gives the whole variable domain AAGVIQSPRHLIKEKRETATLKCYPIPRHDTVYWYQQGPGQDPQFLISFYEKMQSDKGSIPDRFSAQQFSDYHSELNMSSLELGDSALYFCASSSSPLAGVSGELFFGEGSRLTVL.

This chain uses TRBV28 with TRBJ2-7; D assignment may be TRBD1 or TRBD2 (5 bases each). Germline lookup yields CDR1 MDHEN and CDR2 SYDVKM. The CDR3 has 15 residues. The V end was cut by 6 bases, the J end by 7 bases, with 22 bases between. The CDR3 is CASSQRDPRADEQYF. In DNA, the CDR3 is TGTGCCAGCAGCCAACGGGACCCCCGAGCCGATGAGCAGTACTTC.

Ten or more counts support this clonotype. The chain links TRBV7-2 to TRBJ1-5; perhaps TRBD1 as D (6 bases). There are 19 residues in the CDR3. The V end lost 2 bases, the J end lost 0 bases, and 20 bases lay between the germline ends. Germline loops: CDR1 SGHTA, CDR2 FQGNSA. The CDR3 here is CASSLIGVGGGPSNQPQHF. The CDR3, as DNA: TGTGCCAGCAGCTTAATTGGTGTGGGAGGGGGTCCTAGCAATCAGCCCCAGCATTTT.

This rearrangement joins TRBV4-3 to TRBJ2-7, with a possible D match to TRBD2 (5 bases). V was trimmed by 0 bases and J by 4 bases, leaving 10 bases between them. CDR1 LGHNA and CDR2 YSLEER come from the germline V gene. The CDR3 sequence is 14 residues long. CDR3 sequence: CASSQDRGRYEQYF. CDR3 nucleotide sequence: TGCGCCAGCAGCCAAGATCGGGGTCGGTACGAGCAGTACTTC.

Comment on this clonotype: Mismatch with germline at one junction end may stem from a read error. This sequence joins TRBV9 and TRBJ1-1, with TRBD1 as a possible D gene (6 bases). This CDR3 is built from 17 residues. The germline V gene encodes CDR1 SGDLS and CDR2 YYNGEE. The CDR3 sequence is CASSVDEGGGWGTEALF. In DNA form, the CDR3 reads TGTGCCAGCAGCGTAGATGAAGGCGGGGGCTGGGGAACTGAAGCTCTCTTT.

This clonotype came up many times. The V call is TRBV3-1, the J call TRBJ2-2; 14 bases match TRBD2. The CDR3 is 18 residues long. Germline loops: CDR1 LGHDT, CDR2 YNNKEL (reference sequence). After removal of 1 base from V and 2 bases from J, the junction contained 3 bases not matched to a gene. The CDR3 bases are TGTGCCAGCAGCCAAGCGGGACTAGCGGGGGAAAACACCGGGGAGCTGTTTTTT. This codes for CASSQAGLAGENTGELFF.

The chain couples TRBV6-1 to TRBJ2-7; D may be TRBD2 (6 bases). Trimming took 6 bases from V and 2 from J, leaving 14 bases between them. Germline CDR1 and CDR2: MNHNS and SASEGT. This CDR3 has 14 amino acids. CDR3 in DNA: TGTGCCAGCAGATGGGGACGGACTACCTACGAGCAGTACTTC. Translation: CASRWGRTTYEQYF.

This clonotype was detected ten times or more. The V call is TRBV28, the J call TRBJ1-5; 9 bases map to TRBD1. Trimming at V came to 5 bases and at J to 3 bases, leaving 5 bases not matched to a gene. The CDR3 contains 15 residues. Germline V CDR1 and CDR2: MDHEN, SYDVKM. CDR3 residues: CASSIGQGINQPQHF. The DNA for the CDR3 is TGTGCCAGCAGTATAGGACAGGGGATCAATCAGCCCCAGCATTTT.

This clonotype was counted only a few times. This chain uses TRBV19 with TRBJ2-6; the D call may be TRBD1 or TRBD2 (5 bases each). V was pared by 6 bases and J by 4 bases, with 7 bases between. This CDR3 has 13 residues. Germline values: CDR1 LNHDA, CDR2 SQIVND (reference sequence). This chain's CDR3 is CASRGTGANVLTF. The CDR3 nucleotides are TGTGCCAGTAGGGGGACCGGGGCCAACGTCCTGACTTTC.

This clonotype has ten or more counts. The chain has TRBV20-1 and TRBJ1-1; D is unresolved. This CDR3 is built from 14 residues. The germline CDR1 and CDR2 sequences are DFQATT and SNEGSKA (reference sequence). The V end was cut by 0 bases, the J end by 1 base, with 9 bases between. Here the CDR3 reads CSAREYLSNTEAFF. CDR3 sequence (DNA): TGCAGTGCTAGAGAGTATTTGTCGAACACTGAAGCTTTCTTT.

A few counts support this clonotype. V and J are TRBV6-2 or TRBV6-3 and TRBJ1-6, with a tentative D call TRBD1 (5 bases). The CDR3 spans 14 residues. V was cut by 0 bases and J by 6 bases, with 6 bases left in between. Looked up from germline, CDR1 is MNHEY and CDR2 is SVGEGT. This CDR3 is CASSYSTANSPLHF. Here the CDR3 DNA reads TGTGCCAGCAGTTACTCGACAGCTAATTCACCCCTCCACTTT.

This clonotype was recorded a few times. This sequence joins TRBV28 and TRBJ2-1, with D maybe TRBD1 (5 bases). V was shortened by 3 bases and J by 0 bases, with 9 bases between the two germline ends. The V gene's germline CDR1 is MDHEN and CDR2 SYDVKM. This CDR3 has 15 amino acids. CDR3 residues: CASSFQGSSYNEQFF. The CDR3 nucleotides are TGTGCCAGCAGTTTTCAGGGAAGCTCCTACAATGAGCAGTTCTTC.

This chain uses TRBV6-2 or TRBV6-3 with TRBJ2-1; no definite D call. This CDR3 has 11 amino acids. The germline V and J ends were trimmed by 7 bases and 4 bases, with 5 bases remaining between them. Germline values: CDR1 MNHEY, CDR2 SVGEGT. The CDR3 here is CASTLYNEQFF. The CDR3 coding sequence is TGTGCCAGCACACTTTACAATGAGCAGTTCTTC.

The CDR3 is CASSPDRAYYQPQHF. The CDR3 DNA sequence: TGTGCCAGTAGTCCCGACAGGGCATATTATCAGCCCCAGCATTTT. V gene TRBV19 combines with J gene TRBJ1-5; 7 positions agree with TRBD1. The CDR3 is 15 amino acids. With V trimmed by 5 bases and J by 5 bases, 9 bases remained unmatched. Germline assignment: CDR1 LNHDA and CDR2 SQIVND (reference sequence).

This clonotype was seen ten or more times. CDR3 nucleotides: TGTGCCAGCTACTCAGGGGGCCAAGAGACCCAGTACTTC. This sequence encodes CASYSGGQETQYF. This sequence joins TRBV6-1 and TRBJ2-5; 7 nucleotides match TRBD1. CDR1 and CDR2 (germline): MNHNS, SASEGT. J lost 1 base, V lost 8 bases, and 4 bases had no gene match. The CDR3 is made up of 13 amino acids.

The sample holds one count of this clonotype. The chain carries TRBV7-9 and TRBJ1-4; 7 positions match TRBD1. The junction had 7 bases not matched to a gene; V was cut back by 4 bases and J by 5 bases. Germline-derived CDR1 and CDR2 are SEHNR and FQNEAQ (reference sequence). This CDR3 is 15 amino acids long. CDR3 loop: CASSSMYRGNEKLFF. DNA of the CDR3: TGTGCCAGCAGCTCCATGTACAGGGGAAATGAAAAACTGTTTTTT.

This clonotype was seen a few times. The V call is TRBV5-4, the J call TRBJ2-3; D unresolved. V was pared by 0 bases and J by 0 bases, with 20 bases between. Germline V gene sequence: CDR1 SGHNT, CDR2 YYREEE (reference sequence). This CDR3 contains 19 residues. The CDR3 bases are TGTGCCAGCAGCTTGGTCTCGTTGTTAGCCCTAAAAAGCACAGATACGCAGTATTTT. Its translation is CASSLVSLLALKSTDTQYF.

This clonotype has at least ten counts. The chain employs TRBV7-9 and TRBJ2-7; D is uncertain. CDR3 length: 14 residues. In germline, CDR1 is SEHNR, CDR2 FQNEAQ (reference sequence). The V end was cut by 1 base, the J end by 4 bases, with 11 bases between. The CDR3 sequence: CASSLGTESYEQYF. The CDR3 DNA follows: TGTGCCAGCAGCTTAGGCACAGAGTCTTACGAGCAGTACTTC. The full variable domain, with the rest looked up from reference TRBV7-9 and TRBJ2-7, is DTGVSQNPRHKITKRGQNVTFRCDPISEHNRLYWYRQTLGQGPEFLTYFQNEAQLEKSRLLSDRFSAERPKGSFSTLEIQRTEQGDSAMYLCASSLGTESYEQYFGPGTRLTVT.

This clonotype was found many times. This CDR3 reads CSANPLTGRSYNEQFF. The CDR3 DNA is TGCAGTGCTAACCCTCTAACGGGACGCAGTTACAATGAGCAGTTCTTC. The chain is built from TRBV20-1 and TRBJ2-1; D may be TRBD1 or TRBD2 (5 bases each). Deletions cut 4 bases from V and 4 bases from J, with 20 bases between. The germline V gene has CDR1 DFQATT and CDR2 SNEGSKA (reference sequence). CDR3 length equals 16 residues.

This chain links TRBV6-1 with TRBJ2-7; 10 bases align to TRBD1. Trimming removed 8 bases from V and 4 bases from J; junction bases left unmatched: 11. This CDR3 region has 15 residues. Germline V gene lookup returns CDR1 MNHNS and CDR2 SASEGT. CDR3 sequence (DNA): TGTGCCAGCGCTACCCCGACAGGGGGCTCGTACGAGCAGTACTTC. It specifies CASATPTGGSYEQYF.

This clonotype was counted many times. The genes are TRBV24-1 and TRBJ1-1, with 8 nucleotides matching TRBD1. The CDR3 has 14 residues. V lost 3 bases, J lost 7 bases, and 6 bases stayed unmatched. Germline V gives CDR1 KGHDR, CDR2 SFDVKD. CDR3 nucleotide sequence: TGTGCCACCAGTGATAGCGGACAGGGTGGTGAAGCTTTCTTT. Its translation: CATSDSGQGGEAFF.

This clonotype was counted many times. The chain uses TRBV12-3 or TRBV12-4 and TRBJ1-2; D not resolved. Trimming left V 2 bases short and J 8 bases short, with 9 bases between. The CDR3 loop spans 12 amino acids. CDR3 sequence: CASSLLGQGYTF. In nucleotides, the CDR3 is TGTGCCAGCAGTTTACTTGGGCAGGGCTACACCTTC.

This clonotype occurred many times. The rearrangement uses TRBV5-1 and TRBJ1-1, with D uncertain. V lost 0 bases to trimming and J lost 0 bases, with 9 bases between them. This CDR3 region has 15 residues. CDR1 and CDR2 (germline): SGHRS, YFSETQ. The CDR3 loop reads CASSLALGLNTEAFF. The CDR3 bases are TGCGCCAGCAGCTTGGCCCTGGGATTGAACACTGAAGCTTTCTTT.

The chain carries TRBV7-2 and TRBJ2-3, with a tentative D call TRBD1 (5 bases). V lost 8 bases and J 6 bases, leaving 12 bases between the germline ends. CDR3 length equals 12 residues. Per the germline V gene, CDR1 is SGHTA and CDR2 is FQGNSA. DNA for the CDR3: TGTGCCAGCGGCACCTACAGGGATACGCAGTATTTT. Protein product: CASGTYRDTQYF.